This is a list of T cell receptor beta chains from one sample in a study of T cells in Graves' hyperthyroidism and ophthalmopathy. TCRdb passed the multiplex PCR reads through MiXCR, listing each CDR3 protein once. This table has around 290,000 distinct CDR3 sequences, less than 15% appearing once. Sequencing was performed on blood. The receptor source for this set is a woman in her twenties or thirties with Graves' hyperthyroidism that later progressed to Graves' ophthalmopathy. Each CDR3 is given with its conserved first and last residue. A D gene is named only where the DNA matches it firmly. Expanded clones are given a class, and other clones once, few, many or no size at all.

CDR3nt,CDR3aa,d_gene,v_gene,abundance,j_gene,len
TGCAGTGCTAGAGACGGGGGAGAGGATTACAATGAGCAGTTCTTC,CSARDGGEDYNEQFF,NA,TRBV20-1,many,TRBJ2-1,15
TGTGCCAGCAGCTTCAAACTCCCCGGAGAGACCCAGTACTTC,CASSFKLPGETQYF,NA,TRBV7-2,NA,TRBJ2-5,14
TGTGCCAGCAGCCTTACTCCGGGACAGGAGCTGACCGCGAACACCGGGGAGCTGTTTTTT,CASSLTPGQELTANTGELFF,TRBD1,TRBV12-3/TRBV12-4,many,TRBJ2-2,20
TGTGCCAGCAGCTTAGAGGCGGGAGTCGGCGAGCAGTTCTTC,CASSLEAGVGEQFF,TRBD2,TRBV11-2,NA,TRBJ2-1,14
TGCGCCAGCAGCTTGGTGGGTACCGGAAACACCATATATTTT,CASSLVGTGNTIYF,NA,TRBV5-1,few,TRBJ1-3,14
TGTGCCAGCAGCGAGGGCGGAGGGAGTGAGATCCAGTACTTC,CASSEGGGSEIQYF,NA,TRBV9,NA,TRBJ2-5,14
TGTGCCAGCAGTTTAGGGTTGCGGGGCACAGATACGCAGTATTTT,CASSLGLRGTDTQYF,NA,TRBV12-3/TRBV12-4,many,TRBJ2-3,15
TGCAGCGTCGCTCAGGGACTAGCGGGAGGGCGCGATTACAATGAGCAGTTCTTC,CSVAQGLAGGRDYNEQFF,TRBD2,TRBV29-1,many,TRBJ2-1,18
TGTGCCATCAGTGGTGGTGGGAACGAGCAGTACTTC,CAISGGGNEQYF,NA,TRBV10-3,many,TRBJ2-7,12
TGTGCCAGTAGTATCGGGACGGTTACCTACGAGCAGTACTTC,CASSIGTVTYEQYF,NA,TRBV19,NA,TRBJ2-7,14
TGTGCCAGCAGCTTTCGGGTCCTAATAAGCGAAGCTTTCTTT,CASSFRVLISEAFF,NA,TRBV5-6,many,TRBJ1-1,14
TGCAGTGCTAGAAGGTCCGGGGTTACCTACGAGCAGTACTTC,CSARRSGVTYEQYF,NA,TRBV20-1,few,TRBJ2-7,14
TGTGCCATCAGTGAGCCCCAGGGAGGGGAGCTGTTTTTT,CAISEPQGGELFF,NA,TRBV10-3,NA,TRBJ2-2,13
TGTGCCAGCAGTCCCTCAAGTAGCTGGTATGGCTACACCTTC,CASSPSSSWYGYTF,NA,TRBV3-1,many,TRBJ1-2,14
TGTGCCAGCAATGAGGGAGGGGCGGACACTGAAGCTTTCTTT,CASNEGGADTEAFF,NA,TRBV6-1,many,TRBJ1-1,14
TGTGCCAGCAGCTTTACTTCCTACAATGAGCAGTTCTTC,CASSFTSYNEQFF,NA,TRBV6-5,NA,TRBJ2-1,13
TGTGCCAGCAGCCCTGGGGCGACTAGCGGGAGTTACGAGCAGTACTTC,CASSPGATSGSYEQYF,TRBD2,TRBV9,many,TRBJ2-7,16
TGCGCCAGCAGCAGACAGGAAGGGAGCACTGAAGCTTTCTTT,CASSRQEGSTEAFF,NA,TRBV4-1,NA,TRBJ1-1,14
TGTGCCAGTAGCAACCCCTTACCGGGACATCTCGCTTTCTTT,CASSNPLPGHLAFF,NA,TRBV19,NA,TRBJ1-1,14
TGTGCCAGCAGTTCTCGCGGGACAGGGCCCTACGAGCAGTACTTC,CASSSRGTGPYEQYF,TRBD1,TRBV27,few,TRBJ2-7,15
TGTGCCAGCAGTTTTCCCTCTCGGGAGCGGATCTCTGGGGCCAACGTCCTGACTTTC,CASSFPSRERISGANVLTF,NA,TRBV28,many,TRBJ2-6,19